The sequence of this TCR beta chain was determined in a study of human versus mouse CDR3 diversity and MHC coevolution. In the study overall: Reportedly, immunoSEQ detects one in 200,000 T cells with minimized PCR bias.

The study, taken as a whole, reports: The lowest clonal inequality scores came from most of the three human donors. Humans had the largest estimated TCR beta repertoire, 1.5 million to 2 million clonotypes.

Germline V gives CDR1 SGHVS, CDR2 FNYEAQ. With 7 bases removed from V and 2 bases from J, the gap between germline ends came to 17 bases. The CDR3 length is 16 residues. With respect to this clone: The target antigen is unknown.

Clones were sequenced by immunoSEQ multiplex PCR, and TCRdb holds only the in-frame ones, with some missing. The sample has roughly 86,000 clones, around 93% seen once; the top ten hold approximately 1.4%. The sequencing input was naive CD4+ T cells from blood. The sample's subset: CD45RO-negative CD62L-positive naive CD4 T cells. The chain has TRBV7-6 and TRBJ2-2; D is perhaps TRBD2 (6 bases). The clonotype originates from a person between 25 and 70 years old in good health. In DNA form, the CDR3 reads TGTGCCAGCACCAACCTGGGACTCGTCAACACCGGGGAGCTGTTTTTT. Residues: CASTNLGLVNTGELFF. The whole variable domain, filled in from reference TRBV7-6 and TRBJ2-2, reads GAGVSQSPRYKVTKRGQDVALRCDPISGHVSLYWYRQALGQGPEFLTYFNYEAQQDKSGLPNDRFSAERPEGSISTLTIQRTEQRDSAMYRCASTNLGLVNTGELFFGEGSRLTVL.